The rows below give T cell receptor beta chains drawn from one sample of a study of T cell responses to AZD1222 COVID-19 vaccine. Repertoires were generated with immunoSEQ multiplex PCR, while TCRdb's copy carries only in-frame clones and drops some. The sample holds more than 95,000 clones, less than 90% seen once. The sequences come from peripheral blood, collected on day 0 of AZD1222 vaccination. The origin of the receptors is an adult in good health. The CDR3 runs from the conserved cysteine through the conserved F or W. D genes are given only for firm matches. The size of a clone is reported for some rows only, either as once, few or many, or as a class for expanded clones.

cdr3_aa cdr3_nt v_call clone_size d_call j_call
CASSLRTGGDNEQFF TGTGCCAGCAGCTTACGGACAGGGGGGGACAATGAGCAGTTCTTC TRBV11-2 - TRBD1 TRBJ2-1
CASSPGQGRMNTEAFF TGTGCCAGCAGCCCCGGACAGGGTCGTATGAACACTGAAGCTTTCTTT TRBV7-2 - TRBD1 TRBJ1-1
CASSSSPSGGGRGQYF TGCGCCAGCAGTTCCTCCCCTAGCGGGGGGGGCAGGGGGCAGTATTTT TRBV5-1 - TRBD2 TRBJ2-3
CASSQDYMNTEAFF TGTGCCAGCAGCCAAGATTACATGAACACTGAAGCTTTCTTT TRBV3-1/TRBV3-2 few - TRBJ1-1
CASSRRGQGYYSNQPQHF TGTGCCAGCAGTCGCCGAGGACAGGGCTATTATAGCAATCAGCCCCAGCATTTT TRBV6-2/TRBV6-3 - TRBD1 TRBJ1-5
CASSQITGTSTGTEAFF TGTGCCAGCAGCCAGATCACCGGGACCTCTACGGGAACTGAAGCTTTCTTT TRBV3-1/TRBV3-2 once - TRBJ1-1
CASSPPLLYGYTF TGTGCCAGCTCACCTCCTCTCCTCTATGGCTACACCTTC TRBV18 - - TRBJ1-2
CASSLPRGNTEAFF TGTGCCAGCAGCTTGCCCCGGGGGAACACTGAAGCTTTCTTT TRBV5-6 once - TRBJ1-1
CASSFVARGTEAFF TGCGCCAGCAGCTTCGTGGCAAGGGGCACTGAAGCTTTCTTT TRBV5-1 - - TRBJ1-1
CATSDPTSGNYEQFF TGTGCCACCAGTGACCCCACTAGCGGGAACTATGAGCAGTTCTTC TRBV24-1 - TRBD2 TRBJ2-1
CASSLDRLAGALSTDTQYF TGCGCCAGCAGCTTGGATCGGCTAGCGGGGGCCCTTAGCACAGATACGCAGTATTTT TRBV5-1 once TRBD2 TRBJ2-3
CASSPQGGHKQNEQFF TGTGCCAGCAGCCCCCAGGGTGGACACAAGCAGAATGAGCAGTTCTTC TRBV7-3 - - TRBJ2-1
CASSSPGLAGNTGELFF TGTGCCAGCAGCTCCCCGGGACTAGCGGGAAACACCGGGGAGCTGTTTTTT TRBV28 - TRBD2 TRBJ2-2
CASRTTGGREAFF TGTGCCAGCAGGACGACAGGCGGTCGTGAAGCTTTCTTT TRBV12-3/TRBV12-4 - - TRBJ1-1
CASSEGQGRVKAFF TGTGCCAGCAGCGAAGGACAGGGGCGCGTTAAAGCTTTCTTT TRBV5-6 once TRBD1 TRBJ1-1
CASSSRQDEQYF TGTGCCAGCAGCTCCCGACAAGACGAGCAGTACTTC TRBV9 - - TRBJ2-7
CASSEAERYEQYF TGTGCCAGCAGTGAAGCTGAACGGTACGAGCAGTACTTC TRBV2 - - TRBJ2-7
CASSYRTGVKGYTF TGTGCCAGCAGTTACCGGACAGGGGTGAAGGGCTACACCTTC TRBV6-5 - TRBD1 TRBJ1-2
CASSDDRVRYGYTF TGTGCCAGCAGCGACGACAGGGTCCGCTATGGCTACACCTTC TRBV9 - TRBD1 TRBJ1-2
CASSVDRGNTEAFF TGTGCCAGCTCAGTAGACAGGGGGAACACTGAAGCTTTCTTT TRBV18 - TRBD1 TRBJ1-1
CASSDRQGIDTQYF TGTGCCAGCAGCGATCGACAGGGTATAGATACGCAGTATTTT TRBV7-2 - TRBD1 TRBJ2-3
CASSMTSRQETQYF TGTGCCAGTAGTATGACTAGCCGCCAAGAGACCCAGTACTTC TRBV19 - TRBD2 TRBJ2-5
CASSPLGATPGNEQFF TGTGCCAGCTCACCACTCGGGGCTACACCGGGCAATGAGCAGTTCTTC TRBV18 once - TRBJ2-1
CSVQQGARTEAFF TGCAGCGTGCAACAGGGGGCACGGACTGAAGCTTTCTTT TRBV29-1 - TRBD1 TRBJ1-1
CASSLGSAKNIQYF TGTGCCAGCAGCTTGGGGTCGGCCAAAAACATTCAGTACTTC TRBV5-6 - - TRBJ2-4
CASSRDRGNTGELFF TGTGCCAGCAGCAGGGACAGGGGGAACACCGGGGAGCTGTTTTTT TRBV6-5 - TRBD1 TRBJ2-2
CASSPGTQRSGNEQFF TGCGCCAGCAGTCCCGGGACACAAAGGTCGGGGAATGAGCAGTTCTTC TRBV23-1 few - TRBJ2-1
CASSVGLAGGREETQYF TGTGCCAGCAGCGTGGGACTAGCGGGGGGCAGGGAAGAGACCCAGTACTTC TRBV9 - TRBD2 TRBJ2-5
CASSPGRGTDDTGELFF TGTGCCAGCAGCCCCGGTCGAGGGACAGATGACACCGGGGAGCTGTTTTTT TRBV5-4 - TRBD1 TRBJ2-2
CASSLEKNTEAFF TGTGCCAGCAGCCTGGAAAAGAACACTGAAGCTTTCTTT TRBV7-8 - - TRBJ1-1
CASSDRTGDGNQPQHF TGTGCCAGCAGCGACAGGACAGGCGACGGCAATCAGCCCCAGCATTTT TRBV7-8 few TRBD1 TRBJ1-5
CATSEGVATNNEQFF TGTGCCACCAGCGAGGGGGTAGCGACTAACAATGAGCAGTTCTTC TRBV15 - - TRBJ2-1
CASSLQGGNQPQHF TGCGCCAGCAGCCTGCAGGGGGGCAATCAGCCCCAGCATTTT TRBV5-1 - TRBD1 TRBJ1-5
CATGTGGNGELFF TGTGCCACCGGGACAGGGGGAAACGGGGAGCTGTTTTTT TRBV24-1 - TRBD1 TRBJ2-2
CASSLRQGALGYTF TGTGCCAGCAGCTTAAGGCAGGGGGCGCTCGGCTACACCTTC TRBV5-8 - TRBD1 TRBJ1-2
CASSSLRDGKRANEKLFF TGTGCCAGTAGTTCCCTCCGGGACGGTAAAAGGGCTAATGAAAAACTGTTTTTT TRBV19 - - TRBJ1-4
CASSPRQGPGSDTQYF TGTGCCAGCAGCCCGAGACAGGGACCAGGTTCAGATACGCAGTATTTT TRBV9 - TRBD1 TRBJ2-3
CASSPRGADTIYF TGTGCCAGCTCACCACGGGGGGCAGACACCATATATTTT TRBV18 - - TRBJ1-3